This passage covers 11 T cell receptor beta chains from one sample sequenced in a study of OX40 agonist ivuxolimab in advanced cancers. Sequencing was performed with immunoSEQ multiplex PCR; in TCRdb, only in-frame clones are kept and a portion is missing. The sample holds around 30,000 clones; approximately 89% are singletons and the top ten take around 35%. The sample here was CD4+ or CD8+ T cells sorted from blood, taken in a trial of the OX40 agonist ivuxolimab. These receptor sequences come from an adult with an advanced solid tumor such as melanoma, head and neck, liver or kidney cancer.

J is TRBJ1-1 and V is TRBV10-2; a weak D match, TRBD1 (5 bases). The CDR3 consists of 14 residues. Germline V gene sequence: CDR1 WSHSY, CDR2 SAAADI. The V gene lost 3 bases and the J gene lost 0 bases, with 8 bases spanning the gap. The CDR3 reads CASSDHRMNTEAFF. The CDR3 nucleotides read TGCGCCAGCAGTGACCACAGGATGAACACTGAAGCTTTCTTT.

The gene calls are TRBV27 and TRBJ1-4; D ambiguous. CDR1 is MNHEY, CDR2 SMNVEV, per germline (reference sequence). This CDR3 region has 12 residues. The V end was cut by 4 bases, the J end by 7 bases, with 7 bases between. CDR3 nucleotides: TGTGCCAGCAGTTCATTAGGTGAAAAACTGTTTTTT. This translates into CASSSLGEKLFF.

This chain connects TRBV7-9 to TRBJ2-2, with a tentative D call TRBD2 (6 bases). Germline CDR1 reads SEHNR; CDR2 reads FQNEAQ (reference sequence). The CDR3 has 15 amino acids. The germline V and J ends were trimmed by 3 bases and 4 bases, with 12 bases remaining between them. The CDR3 here is CASSFSGSITGELFF. For the CDR3, the DNA is TGTGCCAGCAGCTTCTCCGGGAGCATCACCGGGGAGCTGTTTTTT. The full variable domain, in which reference TRBV7-9 and TRBJ2-2 provide the parts outside the CDR3, is DTGVSQNPRHKITKRGQNVTFRCDPISEHNRLYWYRQTLGQGPEFLTYFQNEAQLEKSRLLSDRFSAERPKGSFSTLEIQRTEQGDSAMYLCASSFSGSITGELFFGEGSRLTVL.

The J gene is TRBJ1-5, the V gene TRBV18; D gene ambiguous. The CDR3 is 17 residues long. The V end lost 3 bases, the J end lost 5 bases, and 20 bases lay between the germline ends. Looked up from germline, CDR1 is KGHSH and CDR2 is LQKENI. CDR3 loop: CASSPRFSRWRDQPQHF. DNA of the CDR3: TGTGCCAGCTCACCTCGATTTTCCCGGTGGAGGGATCAGCCCCAGCATTTT.

V is TRBV6-1 and J is TRBJ1-3, with D unclear. The CDR3 contains 15 residues. V was cut by 4 bases and J by 0 bases, with 10 bases left in between. Germline lookup yields CDR1 MNHNS and CDR2 SASEGT. The DNA of the CDR3 is TGTGCCAGCAGTGTGGCGCCAGCCTCTGGAAACACCATATATTTT. The encoded protein is CASSVAPASGNTIYF.

The chain carries TRBV27 and TRBJ2-7; TRBD2 is a possible D gene (5 bases). Looked up from germline, CDR1 is MNHEY and CDR2 is SMNVEV (reference sequence). CDR3 length equals 14 residues. Between the trimmed V and J ends, which lost 6 bases and 0 bases, there was a span of 12 bases. Written as DNA, the CDR3 is TGTGCCAGCAGCCTAACAGCGGACTCCTACGAGCAGTACTTC. It yields the protein CASSLTADSYEQYF.

The CDR3 bases are TGTGCCAGCAGACCGGGACAGGGACCCGAGCAGTACTTC. Translating it yields CASRPGQGPEQYF. This chain links TRBV27 with TRBJ2-7; 9 bases align to TRBD1. V lost 6 bases, J lost 6 bases, and 6 bases stayed unmatched. Germline assignment: CDR1 MNHEY and CDR2 SMNVEV (reference sequence). The CDR3 has 13 amino acids.

The rearrangement links TRBV27 to TRBJ2-3, with D unclear. The germline V and J ends were trimmed by 3 bases and 5 bases, with 9 bases remaining between them. This CDR3 is 13 amino acids long. The V gene's germline CDR1 is MNHEY and CDR2 SMNVEV (reference sequence). CDR3 in amino acids: CASSFGYGDTQYF. The CDR3 DNA reads TGTGCCAGCAGTTTTGGTTACGGAGATACGCAGTATTTT.

The CDR3 DNA sequence: TGTGCCAGCAGCGTAGAATTCACCGGGGAGCTGTTTTTT. It translates to CASSVEFTGELFF. The chain is built from TRBV9 and TRBJ2-2, with unresolved D. Germline CDR1 reads SGDLS; CDR2 reads YYNGEE. V was shortened by 0 bases and J by 4 bases, with 4 bases between the two germline ends. This CDR3 comprises 13 residues.

The chain recombines TRBV6-5 with TRBJ1-2; a possible D gene is TRBD1 (6 bases). The germline CDR1 and CDR2 sequences are MNHEY and SVGAGI. Trimming took off 5 bases at V and 7 bases at J, with 17 bases between the two ends. This CDR3 is 14 amino acids long. CDR3 loop: CASSQQGGGIGYTF. The CDR3 nucleotides read TGTGCCAGCAGTCAACAGGGAGGGGGAATTGGCTACACCTTC.

This chain connects TRBV2 to TRBJ2-7; no clear D gene. There are 13 residues in the CDR3. Germline CDR1 is SNHLY and CDR2 is FYNNEI. V dropped 1 base and J dropped 2 bases, with 6 bases sitting between them. CDR3 amino acids: CASSEGSPYEQYF. As DNA, the CDR3 is TGTGCCAGCAGTGAAGGCAGCCCCTACGAGCAGTACTTC. Based on the CDR3 plus reference TRBV2 and TRBJ2-7, the full variable domain is EPEVTQTPSHQVTQMGQEVILRCVPISNHLYFYWYRQILGQKVEFLVSFYNNEISEKSEIFDDQFSVERPDGSNFTLKIRSTKLEDSAMYFCASSEGSPYEQYFGPGTRLTVT.